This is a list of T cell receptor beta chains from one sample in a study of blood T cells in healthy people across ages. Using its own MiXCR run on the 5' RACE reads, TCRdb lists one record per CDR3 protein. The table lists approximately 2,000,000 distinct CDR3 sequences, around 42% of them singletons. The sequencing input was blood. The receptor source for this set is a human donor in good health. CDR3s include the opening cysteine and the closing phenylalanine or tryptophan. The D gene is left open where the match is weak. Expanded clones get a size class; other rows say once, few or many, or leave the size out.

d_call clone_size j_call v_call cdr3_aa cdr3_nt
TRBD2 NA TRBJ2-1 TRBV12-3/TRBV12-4 CASSKTSGGSVEQFF TGTGCCAGCAGTAAGACTAGCGGGGGTTCTGTTGAGCAGTTCTTC
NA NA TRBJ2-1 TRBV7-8 CASSLEAGLREQFF TGTGCCAGCAGCTTAGAGGCGGGGCTAAGGGAGCAGTTCTTC
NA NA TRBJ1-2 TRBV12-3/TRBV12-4 CASSFVGGANYGYTF TGTGCCAGCAGTTTTGTTGGGGGGGCTAACTATGGCTACACCTTC
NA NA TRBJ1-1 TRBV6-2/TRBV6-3 CASSYSTVETTEAFF TGTGCCAGCAGTTACTCGACGGTGGAGACCACTGAAGCTTTCTTT
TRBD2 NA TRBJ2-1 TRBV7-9 CASSLVGSGGDNNEQFF TGTGCCAGCAGCTTAGTCGGGAGCGGGGGGGACAACAATGAGCAGTTCTTC
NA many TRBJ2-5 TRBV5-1 CASSLRRRGGGEQYF TGCGCCAGCAGCTTGAGGCGCAGGGGAGGCGGAGAGCAGTACTTC
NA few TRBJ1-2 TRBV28 CAISTKQHGYTF TGTGCCATCTCGACTAAGCAGCATGGCTACACCTTC
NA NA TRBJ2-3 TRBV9 CASSVGGTHEVDTQYF TGTGCCAGCAGCGTAGGCGGGACCCACGAGGTAGATACGCAGTATTTT
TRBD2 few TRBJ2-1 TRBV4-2 CASSQVLAGGSNEQFF TGTGCCAGCAGCCAAGTATTAGCGGGGGGGTCTAATGAGCAGTTCTTC
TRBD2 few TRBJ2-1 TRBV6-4 CARLAGGPCSYNEQFF TGTGCCAGGCTAGCGGGGGGGCCTTGCTCCTACAATGAGCAGTTCTTC
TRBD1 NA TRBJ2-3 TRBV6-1 CASSETFGQGTDTQYF TGTGCCAGCAGTGAAACGTTCGGACAGGGGACAGATACGCAGTATTTT
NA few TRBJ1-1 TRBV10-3 CAISWKGMGNTEAFF TGTGCCATCAGTTGGAAGGGGATGGGGAACACTGAAGCTTTCTTT
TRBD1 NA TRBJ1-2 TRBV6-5 CASRLIQGTANYGYTF TGTGCCAGCAGGCTGATACAAGGGACAGCTAACTATGGCTACACCTTC
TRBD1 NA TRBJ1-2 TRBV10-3 CAIYRQGGDNYGYTF TGTGCCATTTACCGACAGGGGGGCGATAACTATGGCTACACCTTC
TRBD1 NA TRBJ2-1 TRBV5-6 CASTWTGRNEQFF TGTGCCAGCACCTGGACAGGGAGGAATGAGCAGTTCTTC
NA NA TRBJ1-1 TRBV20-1 CSARVQGSTEAFF TGCAGTGCTAGAGTTCAGGGGAGCACTGAAGCTTTCTTT
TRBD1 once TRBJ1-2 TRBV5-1 CASSIAGTGIRTGYTF TGCGCCAGCAGCATAGCCGGGACAGGGATTCGCACGGGCTACACCTTC
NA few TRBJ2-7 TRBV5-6 CASSLWGFESTYEQYF TGTGCCAGCAGCTTGTGGGGGTTCGAGAGCACTTACGAGCAGTACTTC
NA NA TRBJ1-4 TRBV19 CASSEYRAGNEKLFF TGTGCCAGTAGTGAATACAGAGCTGGTAATGAAAAACTGTTTTTT
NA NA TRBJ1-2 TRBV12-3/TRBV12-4 CASSLGGGPGNPNYGYTF TGTGCCAGCAGTTTGGGTGGGGGACCAGGAAACCCTAACTATGGCTACACCTTC
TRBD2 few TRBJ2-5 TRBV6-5 CASSYSHSGGGEQYF TGTGCCAGCAGTTACTCGCATAGCGGGGGCGGTGAGCAGTACTTC
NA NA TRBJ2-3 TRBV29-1 CSAAKGEADTQYF TGCAGCGCCGCAAAAGGGGAAGCAGATACGCAGTATTTT
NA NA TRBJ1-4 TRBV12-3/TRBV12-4 CASSNLGTRNEKLFF TGTGCCAGCAGTAACCTCGGGACACGCAATGAAAAACTGTTTTTT
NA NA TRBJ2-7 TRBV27 CASSLGRGLEQYF TGTGCCAGCAGTTTAGGTAGAGGGCTCGAGCAGTACTTC
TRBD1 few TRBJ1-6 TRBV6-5 CASNNRGTYSPLHF TGTGCCAGCAATAACAGGGGAACTTATTCACCCCTCCACTTT
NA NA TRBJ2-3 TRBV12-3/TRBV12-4 CASSFADRTDTQYF TGTGCCAGCAGTTTCGCTGACAGAACAGATACGCAGTATTTT
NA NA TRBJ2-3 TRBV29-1 CSVGGTPTDTQYF TGCAGCGTTGGAGGGACACCCACAGATACGCAGTATTTT
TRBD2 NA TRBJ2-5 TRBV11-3 CASSLTVFFGEGLQETQYF TGTGCCAGCAGCTTAACAGTATTTTTTGGGGAGGGACTACAAGAGACCCAGTACTTC
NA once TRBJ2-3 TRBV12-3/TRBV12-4 CASSYTGSVPDTQYF TGTGCCAGCAGTTACACAGGGTCCGTTCCAGATACGCAGTATTTT
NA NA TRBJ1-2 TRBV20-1 CSALTRLGSQGNGYTF TGCAGTGCTCTTACCAGACTCGGGTCGCAAGGAAACGGCTACACCTTC
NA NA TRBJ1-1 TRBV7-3 CVSSSTGMNTEAFF TGTGTCAGCAGCTCGACAGGAATGAACACTGAAGCTTTCTTT
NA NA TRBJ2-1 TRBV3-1 CASSQDIGTYNEQFF TGTGCCAGCAGCCAAGATATCGGGACTTACAATGAGCAGTTCTTC
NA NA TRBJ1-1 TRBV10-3 CATGQGTLNTEAFF TGTGCCACCGGGCAGGGGACCTTGAACACTGAAGCTTTCTTT
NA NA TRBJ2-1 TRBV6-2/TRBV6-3 CASSYFRAGTEQFF TGTGCCAGCAGTTATTTCAGGGCGGGGACGGAGCAGTTCTTC
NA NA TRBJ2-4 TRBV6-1 CASTEQGGINIQYF TGTGCCAGCACGGAGCAGGGTGGGATTAACATTCAGTACTTC
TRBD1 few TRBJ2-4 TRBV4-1 CASSQDFSGTGNFLAKNIQYF TGCGCCAGCAGCCAAGATTTCTCCGGGACAGGCAATTTTTTAGCCAAAAACATTCAGTACTTC
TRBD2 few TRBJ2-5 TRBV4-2 CASRIAGQETQYF TGTGCCAGCAGAATAGCGGGCCAAGAGACCCAGTACTTC
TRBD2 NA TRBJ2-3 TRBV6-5 CASSYVGGTTDTQYF TGTGCCAGCAGTTACGTCGGGGGGACGACAGATACGCAGTATTTT
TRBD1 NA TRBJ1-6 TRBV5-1 CASSRGQTDSPLHF TGCGCCAGCAGCCGGGGACAGACGGATTCACCCCTCCACTTT
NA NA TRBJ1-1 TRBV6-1 CASSEWTGNTEAFF TGTGCCAGCAGCGAGTGGACGGGGAACACTGAAGCTTTCTTT
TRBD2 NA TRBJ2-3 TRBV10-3 CAISDAGAGRADTQYF TGTGCCATCAGTGACGCGGGAGCGGGAAGGGCAGATACGCAGTATTTT
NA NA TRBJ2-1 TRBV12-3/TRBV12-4 CASSFVLAGEQFF TGTGCCAGCAGTTTTGTGTTGGCGGGAGAGCAGTTCTTC
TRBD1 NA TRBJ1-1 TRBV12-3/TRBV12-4 CASSSGTGQGAPRVFTEAFF TGTGCCAGCAGTTCCGGGACGGGACAGGGGGCGCCGCGAGTGTTCACTGAAGCTTTCTTT
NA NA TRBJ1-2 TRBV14 CASSQNNRVGYTF TGTGCCAGCAGCCAGAATAACAGGGTTGGCTACACCTTC
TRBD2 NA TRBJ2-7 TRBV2 CASRKGGGLPYEQYF TGTGCCAGCAGGAAAGGCGGGGGACTTCCATACGAGCAGTACTTC
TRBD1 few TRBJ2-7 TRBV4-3 CASSQEAGQGSYEQYF TGCGCCAGCAGCCAAGAAGCGGGACAGGGGTCCTACGAGCAGTACTTC
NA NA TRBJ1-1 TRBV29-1 CSVRGQNEAFF TGCAGCGTTCGAGGACAGAATGAAGCTTTCTTT
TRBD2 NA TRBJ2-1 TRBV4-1 CASSEGLAGGNYNEQFF TGCGCCAGCAGCGAGGGGCTAGCGGGGGGTAACTACAATGAGCAGTTCTTC
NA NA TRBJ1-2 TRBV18 CASSPPSGDIYGYTF TGTGCCAGCTCACCACCGTCGGGGGATATCTATGGCTACACCTTC
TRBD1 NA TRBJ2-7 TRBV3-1 CASSHADRENEQYF TGTGCCAGCAGCCACGCGGACAGGGAAAACGAGCAGTACTTC